Only a few counts were recorded for the clone carrying this TCR beta chain. What it binds is unknown. The time point is: persistent/refractory GD, antithyroid drugs over 5 years with positive TRAb. Researchers made the TCR library from RNA that was extracted from PBMCs. The patients were enrolled through endocrinology in Xi'an, China. The sample originates from a study of regulatory T cells in long-lasting Graves disease. Broader study findings: With a small sample size, accuracy may have been reduced. With under 3,500 shared public clonotypes, persistent patients exceeded new patients, who shared roughly 920. With persistent disease, TRBV28, TRBJ1-2 and TRBJ2-5 were the favored segments.

The CDR3 loop spans 14 amino acids. V shed 0 bases and J shed 2 bases, with 11 bases lying between them. CDR1 and CDR2 from the germline V gene are DFQATT and SNEGSKA (reference sequence). CDR3-region Arm-PCR and iRepertoire HTBI primers produced the TCR beta libraries. Each CDR3 protein is one row after TCRdb ran MiXCR on the multiplex PCR reads. The sample records 500,000 to 700,000 distinct CDR3 sequences, around 30% being singletons. This receptor was taken from a female donor with Graves disease. The input for sequencing was peripheral blood mononuclear cells (PBMCs), taken when the disease was refractory, from a patient treated with antithyroid drugs. This rearrangement joins TRBV20-1 to TRBJ2-7; D remains unclear. CDR3 sequence: CSARDRQDAYEQYF. CDR3 bases: TGCAGTGCTAGAGATAGGCAGGATGCCTACGAGCAGTACTTC.